Presented here are 3 T cell receptor beta chains from one specimen sequenced in a study of T cells in Graves' hyperthyroidism and ophthalmopathy. The CDR3 regions of TCR beta were amplified from RNA transcripts. RT-PCR in the first round (using the HTBI primer set) targeted the TCR CDR3. Each CDR3 protein gets one entry after TCRdb re-called the multiplex PCR reads with MiXCR. The sample records approximately 610,000 distinct CDR3 sequences, roughly 14% being singletons. The sample comprised blood. The receptors shown here come from a woman aged 40 to 50 with Graves' ophthalmopathy.

This clonotype was seen many times. The V and J genes are TRBV6-2 or TRBV6-3 and TRBJ2-7; possibly TRBD1 for D (6 bases). The germline V gene encodes CDR1 MNHEY and CDR2 SVGEGT. V gave up 3 bases and J gave up 6 bases, with 15 bases separating them. CDR3 length equals 14 residues. CDR3 bases: TGTGCCAGCAGTTATTTACAGGGATCACGCGAGCAGTACTTC. Amino acids: CASSYLQGSREQYF.

This clonotype showed up just a few times. The chain uses TRBV9 and TRBJ1-1; D unclear. Looked up from germline, CDR1 is SGDLS and CDR2 is YYNGEE. The CDR3 is 13 amino acids. V lost 1 base, J lost 3 bases, and 7 bases lay in between. The DNA of the CDR3 is TGTGCCAGCAGCGTAATTACCGACACTGAAGCTTTCTTT. Residues: CASSVITDTEAFF.

In this sample, this clonotype turned up many times. The chain carries TRBV20-1 and TRBJ1-1; TRBD1 is a possible D gene (5 bases). This CDR3 is 12 amino acids long. Trimming took 5 bases from V and 3 from J, leaving 10 bases between them. The V gene's germline CDR1 is DFQATT and CDR2 SNEGSKA (reference sequence). The CDR3 protein is CSAAQVDTEAFF. CDR3 nucleotides: TGCAGTGCTGCACAGGTAGACACTGAAGCTTTCTTT.